The 22 T cell receptor beta chains below were found in one sample sequenced in a study of blood T cells in healthy people across ages. A J-beta primer mix and a sample-barcoded 5' primer were used in a second PCR of about 7 to 12 cycles. One entry per CDR3 protein, called by TCRdb with MiXCR from the 5' RACE reads. Of 1.5 million to 2 million distinct CDR3 sequences listed, about 50% are singletons. The sample was blood. The source is a woman aged 40 to 55 in good health.

There are a few counts of this clonotype. The V gene is TRBV11-1, the J gene TRBJ2-6, with 7 bases identical to TRBD1. The CDR3 is made up of 18 amino acids. Germline CDR1 reads SGHAT; CDR2 reads FQDESV (reference sequence). The ends lost 2 bases at V and 0 bases at J; junction bases unmatched: 7. Here the CDR3 reads CASSLTQGVNSGANVLTF. The CDR3 coding sequence is TGTGCCAGCAGCTTAACGCAGGGGGTTAACTCTGGGGCCAACGTCCTGACTTTC.

This clonotype was detected ten times or more. The chain carries TRBV27 and TRBJ1-2; 8 bases are a match to TRBD1. V was pared by 5 bases and J by 5 bases, with 4 bases of the junction left unmatched. CDR3 length equals 13 residues. Germline loops: CDR1 MNHEY, CDR2 SMNVEV (reference sequence). The CDR3 loop reads CASSVTGGYGYTF. The CDR3 nucleotides are TGTGCCAGCAGTGTAACAGGGGGGTATGGCTACACCTTC.

V and J are TRBV27 and TRBJ2-1; a possible D gene is TRBD2 (7 bases). CDR3 length equals 17 residues. V was cut by 3 bases and J by 10 bases, with 25 bases left in between. Germline values: CDR1 MNHEY, CDR2 SMNVEV (reference sequence). Here the CDR3 reads CASSFIWADGGLGEQFF. For the CDR3, the DNA is TGTGCCAGCAGTTTTATATGGGCGGACGGGGGGCTTGGAGAGCAGTTCTTC.

The chain has TRBV3-1 and TRBJ2-2; no clear D gene. CDR1 is LGHDT, CDR2 YNNKEL, per germline (reference sequence). The V and J ends lost 3 bases and 6 bases respectively, with 8 bases between them. The CDR3 is 13 amino acids. The CDR3 spells CASSHGFAGELFF. Written as DNA, the CDR3 is TGTGCCAGCAGCCATGGGTTCGCCGGGGAGCTGTTTTTT.

CDR3 in DNA: TGTGCCAGCAGTTACACGGCGGCATACGGCAATCAGCCCCAGCATTTT. Protein product: CASSYTAAYGNQPQHF. This chain connects TRBV6-5 to TRBJ1-5; D gene unclear. Looked up from germline, CDR1 is MNHEY and CDR2 is SVGAGI. The length of the CDR3 is 16 residues. V lost 2 bases to trimming and J lost 2 bases, with 13 bases between them.

The genes are TRBV20-1 and TRBJ2-3, with 9 bases that match TRBD2. This CDR3 has 17 residues. Germline trimming cut 6 bases from V and 0 bases from J; bases unmatched to any gene: 13. Germline V gene sequence: CDR1 DFQATT, CDR2 SNEGSKA (reference sequence). In nucleotides, the CDR3 is TGCAGTGCCGAGGGGGCTAGCGGGGCAGCTAGCACAGATACGCAGTATTTT. This translates into CSAEGASGAASTDTQYF.

The chain joins TRBV6-6 to TRBJ2-4; D is undetermined. V was shortened by 2 bases and J by 10 bases, with 15 bases between the two germline ends. The CDR3 contains 14 residues. Germline V lookup: CDR1 MNHNY, CDR2 SVGAGI (reference sequence). CDR3 sequence reads: CASSYPGPRAIQYF. CDR3 nucleotide sequence: TGTGCCAGCAGTTACCCCGGGCCCCGTGCGATTCAGTACTTC.

The chain has TRBV7-9 and TRBJ2-3; D remains ambiguous. CDR3 length: 15 amino acids. V was shortened by 7 bases and J by 0 bases, with 14 bases between the two germline ends. Germline CDR1 and CDR2: SEHNR and FQNEAQ (reference sequence). The CDR3 coding sequence is TGTGCCAGCACCGATCGGGCGGCTAGCACAGATACGCAGTATTTT. Translated: CASTDRAASTDTQYF.

J is TRBJ2-5 and V is TRBV28; no firm D call. This CDR3 comprises 16 residues. Trimming took 2 bases from V and 5 from J, leaving 18 bases between them. CDR1 is MDHEN and CDR2 is SYDVKM in the germline V gene. CDR3 sequence: CASSLGGGLTRETQYF. In DNA, the CDR3 is TGTGCCAGCAGTTTAGGCGGCGGTCTGACGCGGGAGACCCAGTACTTC. Full variable domain (remainder filled in from reference TRBV28 and TRBJ2-5): DVKVTQSSRYLVKRTGEKVFLECVQDMDHENMFWYRQDPGLGLRLIYFSYDVKMKEKGDIPEGYSVSREKKERFSLILESASTNQTSMYLCASSLGGGLTRETQYFGPGTRLLVL.

This rearrangement joins TRBV11-1 to TRBJ2-1; possible D gene TRBD2, 6 bases. In germline, CDR1 is SGHAT, CDR2 FQDESV (reference sequence). V shed 5 bases and J shed 0 bases, with 17 bases lying between them. This CDR3 spans 17 amino acids. The CDR3 coding sequence is TGTGCCAGCAGCCAGACTCCGGGGGATAGCTCCTACAATGAGCAGTTCTTC. Translation gives CASSQTPGDSSYNEQFF.

This chain links TRBV4-1 with TRBJ1-1, with D perhaps matching TRBD1 (6 bases). The V end was cut by 1 base, the J end by 5 bases, with 14 bases between. Germline V gene data show CDR1 as MGHRA and CDR2 as YSYEKL. CDR3 length: 15 amino acids. CDR3 amino acids: CASSQGSGARTEAFF. CDR3 coding DNA: TGCGCCAGCAGCCAAGGGTCGGGGGCTCGAACTGAAGCTTTCTTT.

This clonotype was recorded a few times. The chain carries TRBV5-1 and TRBJ2-3; no reliable D call. The CDR3 runs 13 residues. Germline V CDR1 and CDR2: SGHRS, YFSETQ. V dropped 4 bases and J dropped 5 bases, with 11 bases sitting between them. CDR3 in DNA: TGCGCCAGCAGCGTCCAGACCGGAGATACGCAGTATTTT. Its translation: CASSVQTGDTQYF.

The V and J genes are TRBV7-2 and TRBJ2-1; 9 bases are a match to TRBD1. The CDR3 spans 16 residues. The germline V gene has CDR1 SGHTA and CDR2 FQGNSA. Trimming took 0 bases from V and 3 from J; bases not matched to a gene: 3. The CDR3 loop is CASSLAGTGLYNEQFF. Here the CDR3 DNA reads TGTGCCAGCAGCTTAGCCGGGACAGGGCTCTACAATGAGCAGTTCTTC. The whole variable domain, remainder taken from reference TRBV7-2 and TRBJ2-1, is GAGVSQSPSNKVTEKGKDVELRCDPISGHTALYWYRQSLGQGLEFLIYFQGNSAPDKSGLPSDRFSAERTGGSVSTLTIQRTQQEDSAVYLCASSLAGTGLYNEQFFGPGTRLTVL.

The chain recombines TRBV6-5 with TRBJ1-2; D ambiguous. The V end lost 1 base, the J end lost 8 bases, and 11 bases lay between the germline ends. This CDR3 comprises 13 residues. CDR1 is MNHEY and CDR2 is SVGAGI in the germline V gene. The DNA for the CDR3 is TGTGCCAGCAGTTACTTCGGGGTTAGCGGCTACACCTTC. It yields the protein CASSYFGVSGYTF.

A single count supports this clonotype. The chain has TRBV12-3 or TRBV12-4 and TRBJ1-2; the match to TRBD1 covers 12 bases. V lost 7 bases, J lost 3 bases, and 12 bases stayed unmatched. This CDR3 has 17 residues. DNA for the CDR3: TGTGCCAGCACCTACCAAGGGACAGGGGGCGTCTACTATGGCTACACCTTC. This codes for CASTYQGTGGVYYGYTF.

This clonotype was seen only a few times. V is TRBV4-3 and J is TRBJ2-6; D could derive from TRBD1 or TRBD2 (5 bases each). CDR1 and CDR2 (germline): LGHNA, YSLEER. This CDR3 region has 16 residues. V shed 1 base and J shed 0 bases, with 7 bases lying between them. DNA of the CDR3: TGCGCCAGCAGCCAAGGGGGGATCTCTGGGGCCAACGTCCTGACTTTC. Encoded protein: CASSQGGISGANVLTF.

The rearrangement links TRBV7-3 to TRBJ2-3; 9 nucleotides line up with TRBD2. Losses at the gene ends were 3 bases for V and 2 bases for J; bases not matched to a gene: 3. The length of the CDR3 is 15 residues. In germline, CDR1 is SGHTA, CDR2 FQGTGA. CDR3 residues: CASSFGLANTDTQYF. In DNA, the CDR3 is TGTGCCAGCAGCTTTGGACTAGCGAACACAGATACGCAGTATTTT.

The chain has TRBV7-2 and TRBJ2-5; a possible D gene is TRBD2 (5 bases). This CDR3 is built from 14 residues. Per the germline V gene, CDR1 is SGHTA and CDR2 is FQGNSA. V lost 7 bases and J 3 bases, leaving 15 bases between the germline ends. The CDR3 nucleotides are TGTGCCAGCACCCCCAGGACTCACAAAGAGACCCAGTACTTC. This sequence encodes CASTPRTHKETQYF.

This chain joins TRBV20-1 and TRBJ2-5; 7 positions agree with TRBD2. CDR1 is DFQATT, CDR2 SNEGSKA, per germline (reference sequence). The V gene end was trimmed by 6 bases and the J gene end by 1 base; junction bases not matched to a gene: 8. The CDR3 spans 14 residues. The CDR3 sequence is CSASPLAAQETQYF. CDR3 sequence (DNA): TGCAGTGCATCACCCCTAGCGGCCCAAGAGACCCAGTACTTC.

The sample holds a few counts of this clonotype. V usage is TRBV27 and J usage is TRBJ1-2, with no clear D. CDR3 length: 12 residues. Germline CDR1 and CDR2: MNHEY and SMNVEV (reference sequence). V was clipped by 5 bases and J by 9 bases, with 13 bases between them. CDR3 nucleotides: TGTGCCAGCAGTCCCTCTGGTACAAGCTACACCTTC. This sequence encodes CASSPSGTSYTF.

The rearrangement links TRBV7-9 to TRBJ2-3; D gene uncertain. The CDR3 contains 16 residues. Germline CDR1 SEHNR, CDR2 FQNEAQ (reference sequence). Trimming took 0 bases from V and 4 from J, leaving 14 bases between them. CDR3 amino acids: CASSLARALGADTQYF. In DNA, the CDR3 is TGTGCCAGCAGCTTAGCCAGAGCCCTAGGAGCAGATACGCAGTATTTT.

A note on this clonotype: One end of the junction fails to match germline, which may point to a read error. The chain has TRBV9 and TRBJ2-3; tentative D call: TRBD1 (6 bases). The V gene's germline CDR1 is SGDLS and CDR2 YYNGEE. CDR3 length: 15 amino acids. This chain's CDR3 is CTSSVTGYRADTQYF. CDR3 in DNA: TGTACCAGCAGCGTTACAGGGTATAGAGCAGATACGCAGTATTTT.